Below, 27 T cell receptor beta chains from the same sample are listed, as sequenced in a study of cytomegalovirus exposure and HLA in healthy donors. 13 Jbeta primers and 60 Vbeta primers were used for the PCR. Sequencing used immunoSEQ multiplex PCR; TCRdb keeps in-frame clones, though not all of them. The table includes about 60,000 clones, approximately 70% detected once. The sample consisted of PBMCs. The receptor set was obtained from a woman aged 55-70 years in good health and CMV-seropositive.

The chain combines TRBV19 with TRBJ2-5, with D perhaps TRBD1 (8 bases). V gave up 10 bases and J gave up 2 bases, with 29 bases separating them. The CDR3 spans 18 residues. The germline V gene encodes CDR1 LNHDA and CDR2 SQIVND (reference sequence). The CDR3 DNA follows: TGTGCCACGAAAGGCCGGGCGGGGGACAGGCGCCTTCAAGAGACCCAGTACTTC. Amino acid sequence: CATKGRAGDRRLQETQYF.

CDR3 DNA sequence: TGCGCCAGCAGCAGTGGACTAGCAGGGAACTACGAGCAGTACTTC. Amino acids: CASSSGLAGNYEQYF. The chain links TRBV5-1 to TRBJ2-7; the match to TRBD2 covers 8 bases. The CDR3 extends over 15 amino acids. V dropped 4 bases and J dropped 3; count of bases not matched to a gene: 9. Germline V gene sequence: CDR1 SGHRS, CDR2 YFSETQ.

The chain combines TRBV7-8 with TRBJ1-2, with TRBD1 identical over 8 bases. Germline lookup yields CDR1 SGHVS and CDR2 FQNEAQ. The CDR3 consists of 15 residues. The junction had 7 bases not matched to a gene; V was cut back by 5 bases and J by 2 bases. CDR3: CASSPGQGLNYGYTF. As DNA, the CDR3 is TGTGCCAGCAGCCCCGGACAGGGACTAAACTATGGCTACACCTTC. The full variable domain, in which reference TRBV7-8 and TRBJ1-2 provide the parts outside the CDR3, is GAGVSQSPRYKVAKRGQDVALRCDPISGHVSLFWYQQALGQGPEFLTYFQNEAQLDKSGLPSDRFFAERPEGSVSTLKIQRTQQEDSAVYLCASSPGQGLNYGYTFGSGTRLTVV.

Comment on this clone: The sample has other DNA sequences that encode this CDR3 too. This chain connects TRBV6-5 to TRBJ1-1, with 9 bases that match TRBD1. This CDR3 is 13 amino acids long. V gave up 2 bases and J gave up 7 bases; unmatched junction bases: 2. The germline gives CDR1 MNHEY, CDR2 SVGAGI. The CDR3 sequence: CASSYGTGSEAFF. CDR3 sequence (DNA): TGTGCCAGCAGTTACGGGACAGGGAGTGAAGCTTTCTTT.

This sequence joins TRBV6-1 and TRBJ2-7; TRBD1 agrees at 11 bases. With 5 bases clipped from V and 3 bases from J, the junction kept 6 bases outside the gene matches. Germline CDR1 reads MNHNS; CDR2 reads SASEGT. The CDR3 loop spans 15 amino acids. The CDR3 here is CASSLHGTGGYEQYF. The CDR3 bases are TGTGCCAGCAGTCTTCACGGGACAGGGGGCTACGAGCAGTACTTC.

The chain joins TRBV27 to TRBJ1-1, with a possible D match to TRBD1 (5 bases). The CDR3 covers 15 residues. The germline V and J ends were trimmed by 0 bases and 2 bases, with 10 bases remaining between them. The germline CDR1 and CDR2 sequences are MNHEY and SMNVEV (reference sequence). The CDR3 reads CASSLSRGLNTEAFF. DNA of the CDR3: TGTGCCAGCAGTTTATCAAGGGGACTAAACACTGAAGCTTTCTTT.

The CDR3 sequence: CASSVDPPTGQTDTQYF. In DNA, the CDR3 is TGTGCCAGCAGCGTAGATCCCCCCACGGGACAAACAGATACGCAGTATTTT. The genes are TRBV9 and TRBJ2-3; D perhaps matches TRBD1 (6 bases). Germline V gene lookup returns CDR1 SGDLS and CDR2 YYNGEE. There are 17 residues in the CDR3. The V and J ends lost 0 bases and 3 bases respectively, with 17 bases between them.

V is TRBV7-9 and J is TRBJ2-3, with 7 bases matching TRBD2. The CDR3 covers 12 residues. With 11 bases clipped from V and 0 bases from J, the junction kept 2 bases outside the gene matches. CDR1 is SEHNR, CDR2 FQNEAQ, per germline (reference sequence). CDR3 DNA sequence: TGTGCCGGGGGGGGAAGCACAGATACGCAGTATTTT. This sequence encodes CAGGGSTDTQYF.

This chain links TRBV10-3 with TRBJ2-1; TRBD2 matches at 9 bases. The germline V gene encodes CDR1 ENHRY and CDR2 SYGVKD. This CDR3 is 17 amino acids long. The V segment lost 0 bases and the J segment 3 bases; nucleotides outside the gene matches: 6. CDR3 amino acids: CAISESRASGDYNEQFF. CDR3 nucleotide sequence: TGTGCCATCAGTGAGTCGAGGGCTAGCGGGGACTACAATGAGCAGTTCTTC.

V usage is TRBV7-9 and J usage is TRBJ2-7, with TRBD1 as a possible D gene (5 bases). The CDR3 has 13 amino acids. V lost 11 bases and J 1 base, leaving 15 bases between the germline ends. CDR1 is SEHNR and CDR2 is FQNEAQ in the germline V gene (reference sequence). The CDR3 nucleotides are TGTGCCGGTGGGGCCCTCGGATCCTACGAGCAGTACTTC. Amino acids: CAGGALGSYEQYF.

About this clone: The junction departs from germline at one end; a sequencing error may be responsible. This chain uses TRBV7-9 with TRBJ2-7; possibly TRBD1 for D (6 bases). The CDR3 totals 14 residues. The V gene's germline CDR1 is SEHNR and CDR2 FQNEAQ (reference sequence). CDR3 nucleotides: TGTTCCAGCAGCTTACTACAGGGTTATGACGAGCAGTACTTC. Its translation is CSSSLLQGYDEQYF.

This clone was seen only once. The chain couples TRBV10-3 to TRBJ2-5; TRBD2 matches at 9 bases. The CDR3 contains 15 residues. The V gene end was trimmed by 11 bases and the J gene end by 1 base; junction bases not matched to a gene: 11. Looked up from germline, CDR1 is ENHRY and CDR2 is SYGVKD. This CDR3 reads CAVHGSGGTQETQYF. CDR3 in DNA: TGTGCCGTCCACGGAAGCGGGGGGACCCAAGAGACCCAGTACTTC.

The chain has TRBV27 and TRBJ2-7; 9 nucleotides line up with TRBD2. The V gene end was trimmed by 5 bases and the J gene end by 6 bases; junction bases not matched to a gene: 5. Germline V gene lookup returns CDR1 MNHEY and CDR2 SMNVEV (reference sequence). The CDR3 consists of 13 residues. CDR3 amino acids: CASSRGGAIEQYF. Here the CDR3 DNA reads TGTGCCAGCAGTCGCGGGGGGGCGATCGAGCAGTACTTC.

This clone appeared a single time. The CDR3 sequence is CASNHPGQDVEQYF. CDR3 DNA sequence: TGTGCCAGTAACCATCCGGGACAGGACGTCGAGCAGTACTTC. The chain couples TRBV19 to TRBJ2-7, with TRBD1 matching over 8 bases. Unmatched junction bases numbered 11, after V lost 7 bases and J lost 6 bases. There are 14 residues in the CDR3. The germline V gene encodes CDR1 LNHDA and CDR2 SQIVND (reference sequence).

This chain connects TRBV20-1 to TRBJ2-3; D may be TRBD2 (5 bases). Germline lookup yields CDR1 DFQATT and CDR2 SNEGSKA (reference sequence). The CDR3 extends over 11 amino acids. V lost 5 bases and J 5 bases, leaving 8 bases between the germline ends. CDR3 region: CSAFTRDTQYF. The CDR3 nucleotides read TGCAGTGCTTTTACTAGAGATACGCAGTATTTT.

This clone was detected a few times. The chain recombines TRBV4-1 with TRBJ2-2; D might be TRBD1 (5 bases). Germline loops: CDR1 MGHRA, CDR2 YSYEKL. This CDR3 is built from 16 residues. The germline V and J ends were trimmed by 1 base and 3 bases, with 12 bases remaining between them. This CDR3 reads CASSQAGRADTGELFF. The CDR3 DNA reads TGCGCCAGCAGCCAAGCGGGCAGGGCTGACACCGGGGAGCTGTTTTTT.

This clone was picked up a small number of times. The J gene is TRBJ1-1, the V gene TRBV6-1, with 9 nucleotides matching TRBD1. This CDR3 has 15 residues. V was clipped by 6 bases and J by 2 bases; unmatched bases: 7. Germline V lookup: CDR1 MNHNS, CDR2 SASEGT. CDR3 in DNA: TGTGCCAGCAGGGACAGGGGTGCGGAAAACACTGAAGCTTTCTTT. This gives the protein CASRDRGAENTEAFF.

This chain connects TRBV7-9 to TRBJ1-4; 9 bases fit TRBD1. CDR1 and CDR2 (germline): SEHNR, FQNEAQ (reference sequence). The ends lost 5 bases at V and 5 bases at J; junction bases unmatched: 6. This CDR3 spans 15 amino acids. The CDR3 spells CASSRTGTGNEKLFF. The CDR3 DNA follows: TGTGCCAGCAGCCGCACCGGGACAGGGAATGAAAAACTGTTTTTT.

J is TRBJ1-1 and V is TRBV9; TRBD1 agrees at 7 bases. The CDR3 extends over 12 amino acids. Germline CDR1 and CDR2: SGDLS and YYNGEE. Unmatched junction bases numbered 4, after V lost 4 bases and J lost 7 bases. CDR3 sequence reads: CASSPGTDEAFF. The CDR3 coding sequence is TGTGCCAGCAGCCCGGGGACAGATGAAGCTTTCTTT.

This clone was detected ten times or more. The CDR3 DNA reads as TGTGCCAGCAGTCTCAGGGTGGATCAGCCCCAGCATTTT. Translating gives CASSLRVDQPQHF. The V gene is TRBV6-5, the J gene TRBJ1-5; perhaps TRBD1 as D (5 bases). Germline CDR1 is MNHEY and CDR2 is SVGAGI. Trimming pared 5 bases from V and 5 bases from J, leaving 10 bases between. This CDR3 contains 13 residues.

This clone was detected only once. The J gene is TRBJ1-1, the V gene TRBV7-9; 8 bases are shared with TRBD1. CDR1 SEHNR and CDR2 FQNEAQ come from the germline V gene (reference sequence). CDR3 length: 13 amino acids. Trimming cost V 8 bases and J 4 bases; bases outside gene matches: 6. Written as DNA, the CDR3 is TGTGCCAGCGAGACAGGGGAAGGCACTGAAGCTTTCTTT. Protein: CASETGEGTEAFF.

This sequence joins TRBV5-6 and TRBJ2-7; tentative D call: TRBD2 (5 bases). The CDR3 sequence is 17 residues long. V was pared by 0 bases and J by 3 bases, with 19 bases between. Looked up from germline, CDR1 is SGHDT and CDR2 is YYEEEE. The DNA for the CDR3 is TGTGCCAGCAGCTTGGCCACCGCACTAGTCACCAACTACGAGCAGTACTTC. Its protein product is CASSLATALVTNYEQYF. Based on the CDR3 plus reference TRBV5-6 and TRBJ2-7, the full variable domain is DAGVTQSPTHLIKTRGQQVTLRCSPKSGHDTVSWYQQALGQGPQFIFQYYEEEERQRGNFPDRFSGHQFPNYSSELNVNALLLGDSALYLCASSLATALVTNYEQYFGPGTRLTVT.

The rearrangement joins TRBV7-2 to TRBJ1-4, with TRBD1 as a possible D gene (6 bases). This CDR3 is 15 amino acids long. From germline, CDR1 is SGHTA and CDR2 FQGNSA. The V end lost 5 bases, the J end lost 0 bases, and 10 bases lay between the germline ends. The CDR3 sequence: CASSPTGTTNEKLFF. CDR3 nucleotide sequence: TGTGCCAGCAGCCCAACAGGGACAACTAATGAAAAACTGTTTTTT.

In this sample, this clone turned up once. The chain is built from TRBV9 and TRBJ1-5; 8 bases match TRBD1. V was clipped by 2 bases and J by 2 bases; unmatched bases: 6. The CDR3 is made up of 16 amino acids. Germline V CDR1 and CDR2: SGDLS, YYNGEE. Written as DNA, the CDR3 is TGTGCCAGCAGCGTGGGACCGGGACAGGGCAATCAGCCCCAGCATTTT. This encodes CASSVGPGQGNQPQHF.

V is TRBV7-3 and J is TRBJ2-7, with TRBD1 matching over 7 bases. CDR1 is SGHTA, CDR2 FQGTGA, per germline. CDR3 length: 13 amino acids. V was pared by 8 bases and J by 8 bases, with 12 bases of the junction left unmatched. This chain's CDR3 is CASGAGQDSKQYF. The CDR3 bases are TGTGCCAGCGGGGCAGGACAGGACTCTAAGCAGTACTTC.

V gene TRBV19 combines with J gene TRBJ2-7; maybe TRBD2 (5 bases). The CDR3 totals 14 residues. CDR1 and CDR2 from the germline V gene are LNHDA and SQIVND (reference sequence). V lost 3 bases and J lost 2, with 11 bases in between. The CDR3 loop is CASSMTMGTYEQYF. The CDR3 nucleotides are TGTGCCAGTAGTATGACTATGGGGACCTACGAGCAGTACTTC.

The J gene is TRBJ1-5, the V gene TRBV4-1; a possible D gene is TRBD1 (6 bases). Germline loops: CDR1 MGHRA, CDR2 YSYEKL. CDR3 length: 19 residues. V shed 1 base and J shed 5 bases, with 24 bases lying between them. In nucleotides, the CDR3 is TGCGCCAGCAGCCAAGTAATTGGGGGGGCGAGCCACTCTCATCAGCCCCAGCATTTT. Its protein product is CASSQVIGGASHSHQPQHF.